Below are 27 T cell receptor beta chains sequenced from a single sample in a study of blood T cell repertoires in COVID-19. The protocol was immunoSEQ multiplex PCR, while the TCRdb copy is restricted to in-frame clones and leaves out a portion. Seen here are about 92,000 clones, approximately 91% observed once, and the top ten hold under 2%. What was sequenced was peripheral blood. These receptors came from a human donor with active COVID-19. The donor label of this sample is uncertain.

CDR3 bases: TGCGCCAGCAGCCAACTAGCGGAGCGCACCCCCGGGTACTTC. This translates into CASSQLAERTPGYF. The chain has TRBV4-1 and TRBJ2-7, with 7 bases that match TRBD2. In germline, CDR1 is MGHRA, CDR2 YSYEKL. V was clipped by 2 bases and J by 12 bases; unmatched bases: 13. There are 14 residues in the CDR3.

The genes are TRBV5-5 and TRBJ2-7, with no clear D. The germline CDR1 and CDR2 sequences are SGHKS and YYEKEE (reference sequence). V lost 2 bases, J lost 2 bases, and 11 bases lay in between. This CDR3 is built from 14 residues. The CDR3 reads CASSFTQPPYEQYF. DNA for the CDR3: TGTGCCAGCAGCTTTACACAACCCCCCTACGAGCAGTACTTC.

V and J are TRBV5-5 and TRBJ2-1; D possibly corresponds to TRBD1 (6 bases). Trimming removed 1 base at V and 8 bases at J, with 10 bases between. The CDR3 runs 13 residues. Germline values: CDR1 SGHKS, CDR2 YYEKEE (reference sequence). The DNA of the CDR3 is TGTGCCAGCAGCTTGATGGGGGCCGATGAGCAGTTCTTC. This gives the protein CASSLMGADEQFF.

This clone was observed a single time. The chain employs TRBV29-1 and TRBJ2-5; 9 bases match TRBD1. V was pared by 0 bases and J by 4 bases, with 18 bases of the junction left unmatched. Germline V gene sequence: CDR1 SQVTM, CDR2 ANQGSEA. The CDR3 runs 19 residues. CDR3 DNA sequence: TGCAGCGTTGAAGATCTTCATTTCCGGCGACAGGGGGGAGTAGAGACCCAGTACTTC. Translation gives CSVEDLHFRRQGGVETQYF. Based on the CDR3 plus reference TRBV29-1 and TRBJ2-5, the full variable domain is SAVISQKPSRDICQRGTSLTIQCQVDSQVTMMFWYRQQPGQSLTLIATANQGSEATYESGFVIDKFPISRPNLTFSTLTVSNMSPEDSSIYLCSVEDLHFRRQGGVETQYFGPGTRLLVL.

The V call is TRBV6-4, the J call TRBJ2-3, with TRBD2 matching 11 bases. J was trimmed by 1 base and V by 0 bases; bases with no gene match: 0. The CDR3 has 16 residues. Germline V gives CDR1 MRHNA, CDR2 SNTAGT. This CDR3 is CASSDSTSGGTDTQYF. The CDR3 DNA reads as TGTGCCAGCAGTGACTCGACTAGCGGGGGCACAGATACGCAGTATTTT.

V usage is TRBV19 and J usage is TRBJ1-3, with 10 bases lining up with TRBD1. The V gene end was trimmed by 3 bases and the J gene end by 6 bases; junction bases not matched to a gene: 5. CDR1 and CDR2 from the germline V gene are LNHDA and SQIVND (reference sequence). There are 15 residues in the CDR3. The CDR3 reads CASSIAGTGVNTIYF. DNA of the CDR3: TGTGCCAGTAGTATTGCCGGGACAGGGGTAAACACCATATATTTT. Using reference TRBV19 and TRBJ1-3 for the parts outside the CDR3, the full variable domain is DGGITQSPKYLFRKEGQNVTLSCEQNLNHDAMYWYRQDPGQGLRLIYYSQIVNDFQKGDIAEGYSVSREKKESFPLTVTSAQKNPTAFYLCASSIAGTGVNTIYFGEGSWLTVV.

This clone occurred once. This rearrangement joins TRBV19 to TRBJ2-1; no reliable D call. The CDR3 is made up of 15 amino acids. Germline V gene sequence: CDR1 LNHDA, CDR2 SQIVND (reference sequence). The V gene lost 5 bases and the J gene lost 0 bases, with 11 bases spanning the gap. This CDR3 is CASSFGAYSYNEQFF. CDR3 nucleotide sequence: TGTGCCAGTAGTTTCGGAGCGTACTCCTACAATGAGCAGTTCTTC. The full variable domain, completed using reference TRBV19 and TRBJ2-1, is DGGITQSPKYLFRKEGQNVTLSCEQNLNHDAMYWYRQDPGQGLRLIYYSQIVNDFQKGDIAEGYSVSREKKESFPLTVTSAQKNPTAFYLCASSFGAYSYNEQFFGPGTRLTVL.

The chain employs TRBV27 and TRBJ1-6, with 8 bases matching TRBD1. Per the germline V gene, CDR1 is MNHEY and CDR2 is SMNVEV (reference sequence). The CDR3 spans 14 residues. V trimming: 4 bases; J trimming: 9 bases; junction bases outside the gene matches: 5. CDR3 sequence (DNA): TGTGCCAGCAGTTGGACAGGGTTTAGTTCACCCCTCCACTTT. It specifies CASSWTGFSSPLHF.

This rearrangement joins TRBV14 to TRBJ2-6, with TRBD1 matching 7 bases. Trimming took 4 bases from V and 2 from J; bases not matched to a gene: 2. In germline, CDR1 is SGHDN, CDR2 FVKESK. The CDR3 runs to 15 residues. CDR3: CASSLDRAGANVLTF. CDR3 nucleotide sequence: TGTGCCAGCAGCCTAGACAGGGCTGGGGCCAACGTCCTGACTTTC. Supplemented by reference TRBV14 and TRBJ2-6, the full variable domain reads EAGVTQFPSHSVIEKGQTVTLRCDPISGHDNLYWYRRVMGKEIKFLLHFVKESKQDESGMPNNRFLAERTGGTYSTLKVQPAELEDSGVYFCASSLDRAGANVLTFGAGSRLTVL.

In DNA form, the CDR3 reads TGTGCCATCAGTGACGGACAGGGCGAAGAAAAACTGTTTTTT. It encodes CAISDGQGEEKLFF. V gene TRBV10-3 combines with J gene TRBJ1-4; 8 positions agree with TRBD1. This CDR3 spans 14 amino acids. The germline V gene has CDR1 ENHRY and CDR2 SYGVKD. With 3 bases clipped from V and 8 bases from J, the junction kept 5 bases outside the gene matches.

The chain couples TRBV6-5 to TRBJ2-5; D call uncertain. The germline V gene encodes CDR1 MNHEY and CDR2 SVGAGI. The CDR3 consists of 15 residues. Trimming pared 2 bases from V and 4 bases from J, leaving 14 bases between. In nucleotides, the CDR3 is TGTGCCAGCAGTTACGCCCCCTCTAGTCCAGAGACCCAGTACTTC. This gives the protein CASSYAPSSPETQYF.

The chain is built from TRBV7-2 and TRBJ1-6; D remains unclear. The CDR3 length is 15 residues. Germline CDR1 and CDR2: SGHTA and FQGNSA. Trimming removed 5 bases at V and 5 bases at J, with 13 bases between. The CDR3 spells CASSREGGDNSPLHF. The CDR3 DNA reads TGTGCCAGCAGCAGAGAGGGCGGGGATAATTCACCCCTCCACTTT. Based on the CDR3 plus reference TRBV7-2 and TRBJ1-6, the full variable domain is GAGVSQSPSNKVTEKGKDVELRCDPISGHTALYWYRQSLGQGLEFLIYFQGNSAPDKSGLPSDRFSAERTGGSVSTLTIQRTQQEDSAVYLCASSREGGDNSPLHFGNGTRLTVT.

V and J are TRBV5-6 and TRBJ1-5; D gene unclear. The germline V and J ends were trimmed by 1 base and 10 bases, with 15 bases remaining between them. Germline loops: CDR1 SGHDT, CDR2 YYEEEE. The CDR3 consists of 14 residues. In DNA, the CDR3 is TGTGCCAGCAGCTTGAATTGGGCCGATAGTCCCCAGCATTTT. Amino acids: CASSLNWADSPQHF.

The CDR3 is CASRPTGTYEQYF. The CDR3 DNA reads as TGTGCCAGCAGACCTACCGGGACCTACGAGCAGTACTTC. V and J are TRBV7-3 and TRBJ2-7; tentative D call: TRBD2 (5 bases). Trimming shortened V by 6 bases and J by 2 bases, and 11 bases separated the two germline ends. Germline V CDR1 and CDR2: SGHTA, FQGTGA. The CDR3 consists of 13 residues.

The rearrangement links TRBV29-1 to TRBJ2-7; weak D call: TRBD1 (5 bases). The CDR3 covers 11 residues. Germline lookup yields CDR1 SQVTM and CDR2 ANQGSEA. V lost 2 bases and J 5 bases, leaving 7 bases between the germline ends. The CDR3 spells CSVERGNEQYF. The CDR3 nucleotides read TGCAGCGTTGAAAGGGGAAACGAGCAGTACTTC.

V and J are TRBV11-2 and TRBJ2-5, with 8 bases matching TRBD2. Germline lookup yields CDR1 SGHAT and CDR2 FQNNGV. The trim removed 2 bases at V and 1 base at J, leaving 15 bases unmatched. This CDR3 has 19 amino acids. CDR3: CASSLKAGAGASIQETQYF. The CDR3 nucleotides read TGTGCCAGCAGCTTAAAGGCAGGAGCGGGGGCCTCCATCCAAGAGACCCAGTACTTC.

This sequence joins TRBV9 and TRBJ1-1, with D hard to call. The germline gives CDR1 SGDLS, CDR2 YYNGEE. Trimming shortened V by 4 bases and J by 3 bases, and 13 bases separated the two germline ends. The CDR3 loop spans 14 amino acids. This CDR3 reads CASSPTMGDTEAFF. As DNA, the CDR3 is TGTGCCAGCAGCCCTACCATGGGAGACACTGAAGCTTTCTTT.

The J gene is TRBJ1-1, the V gene TRBV12-5; 10 bases map to TRBD1. With 0 bases clipped from V and 3 bases from J, the junction kept 19 bases outside the gene matches. The CDR3 is 21 amino acids. Germline V gene lookup returns CDR1 LGHNT and CDR2 FRNRAP. This chain's CDR3 is CASGLVRPGQGIFGRYTEAFF. Written as DNA, the CDR3 is TGTGCTAGTGGTTTGGTCCGTCCGGGACAGGGGATTTTCGGTAGGTACACTGAAGCTTTCTTT.

The chain carries TRBV27 and TRBJ2-2; tentatively, D is TRBD1 (6 bases). The CDR3 has 15 residues. From germline, CDR1 is MNHEY and CDR2 SMNVEV (reference sequence). V was clipped by 0 bases and J by 5 bases, with 10 bases between them. The CDR3 reads CASSLSAGVTGELFF. CDR3 DNA: TGTGCCAGCAGTTTATCAGCAGGGGTGACCGGGGAGCTGTTTTTT.

The rearrangement joins TRBV28 to TRBJ1-5, with D tentatively TRBD1 (5 bases). From germline, CDR1 is MDHEN and CDR2 SYDVKM. The V and J ends lost 8 bases and 2 bases respectively, with 7 bases between them. There are 12 residues in the CDR3. The CDR3 sequence: CASWGGNQPQHF. The CDR3 DNA is TGTGCCAGCTGGGGCGGCAATCAGCCCCAGCATTTT.

The rearrangement joins TRBV19 to TRBJ1-4, with D possibly being TRBD1 (5 bases). CDR1 is LNHDA, CDR2 SQIVND, per germline (reference sequence). CDR3 length equals 13 residues. V was shortened by 8 bases and J by 8 bases, with 15 bases between the two germline ends. This CDR3 is CASSGTIQEKLFF. The DNA of the CDR3 is TGTGCCAGTTCCGGGACTATCCAAGAAAAACTGTTTTTT. Looking up the rest from reference TRBV19 and TRBJ1-4 gives the full variable domain: DGGITQSPKYLFRKEGQNVTLSCEQNLNHDAMYWYRQDPGQGLRLIYYSQIVNDFQKGDIAEGYSVSREKKESFPLTVTSAQKNPTAFYLCASSGTIQEKLFFGSGTQLSVL.

This clone was observed once. The chain carries TRBV28 and TRBJ2-7; 8 bases map to TRBD2. V gave up 3 bases and J gave up 0 bases; unmatched junction bases: 7. The germline gives CDR1 MDHEN, CDR2 SYDVKM. The CDR3 spans 16 residues. Here the CDR3 DNA reads TGTGCCAGCAGTTTGAGCGGGGGCCGAAGCTCCTACGAGCAGTACTTC. This translates into CASSLSGGRSSYEQYF. The full variable domain, its missing parts supplied by reference TRBV28 and TRBJ2-7, is DVKVTQSSRYLVKRTGEKVFLECVQDMDHENMFWYRQDPGLGLRLIYFSYDVKMKEKGDIPEGYSVSREKKERFSLILESASTNQTSMYLCASSLSGGRSSYEQYFGPGTRLTVT.

This sequence joins TRBV9 and TRBJ2-3; D remains unclear. The germline gives CDR1 SGDLS, CDR2 YYNGEE. This CDR3 contains 13 residues. V lost 0 bases and J lost 2, with 4 bases in between. CDR3 sequence: CASSVEPTDTQYF. CDR3 sequence (DNA): TGTGCCAGCAGCGTAGAGCCCACAGATACGCAGTATTTT.

The chain links TRBV28 to TRBJ1-4; TRBD1 is a possible D gene (6 bases). Trimming left V 7 bases short and J 0 bases short, with 12 bases between. The CDR3 length is 15 residues. CDR1 is MDHEN, CDR2 SYDVKM, per germline. CDR3 protein: CASTLGGATNEKLFF. The CDR3 DNA sequence: TGTGCCAGCACCCTAGGGGGTGCAACTAATGAAAAACTGTTTTTT.

This clone has only one observation. The chain employs TRBV6-2 or TRBV6-3 and TRBJ2-7, with D perhaps TRBD1 (6 bases). The CDR3 loop spans 14 amino acids. Trimming shortened V by 4 bases and J by 5 bases, and 15 bases separated the two germline ends. CDR1 is MNHEY, CDR2 SVGEGT, per germline. In nucleotides, the CDR3 is TGTGCCAGCAGTTCCGGACAGTCGCTCGACGAGCAGTACTTC. Translation gives CASSSGQSLDEQYF.

This clone came up a few times. The gene calls are TRBV18 and TRBJ1-3, with D possibly matching TRBD1 (6 bases). Germline lookup yields CDR1 KGHSH and CDR2 LQKENI. The CDR3 length is 18 residues. Trimming pared 3 bases from V and 2 bases from J, leaving 20 bases between. CDR3 coding DNA: TGTGCCAGCTCACCCCCCTATCTCGGGGGGCAAGCTGGAAACACCATATATTTT. It is translated as CASSPPYLGGQAGNTIYF.

This sequence joins TRBV18 and TRBJ1-1, with D unresolved. CDR1 KGHSH and CDR2 LQKENI come from the germline V gene. The CDR3 runs 11 residues. Trimming took 4 bases from V and 7 from J, leaving 7 bases between them. The CDR3 coding sequence is TGTGCCAGCTCACAGGGAGATGAAGCTTTCTTT. Its protein is CASSQGDEAFF.